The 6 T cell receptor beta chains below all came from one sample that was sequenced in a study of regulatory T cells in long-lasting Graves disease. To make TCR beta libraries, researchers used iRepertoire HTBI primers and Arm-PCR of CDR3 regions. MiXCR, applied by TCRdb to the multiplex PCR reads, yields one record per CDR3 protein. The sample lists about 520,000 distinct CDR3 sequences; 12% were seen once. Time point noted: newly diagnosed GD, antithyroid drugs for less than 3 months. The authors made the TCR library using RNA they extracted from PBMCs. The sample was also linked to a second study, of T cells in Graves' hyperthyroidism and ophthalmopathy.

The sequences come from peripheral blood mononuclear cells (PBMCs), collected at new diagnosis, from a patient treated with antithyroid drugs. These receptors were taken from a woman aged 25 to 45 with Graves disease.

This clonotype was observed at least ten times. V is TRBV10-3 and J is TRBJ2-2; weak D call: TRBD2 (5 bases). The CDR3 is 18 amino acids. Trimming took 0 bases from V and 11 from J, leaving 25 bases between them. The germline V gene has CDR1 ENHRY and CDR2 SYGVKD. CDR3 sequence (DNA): TGTGCCATCAGTGAGTCTGCGCGGGTAACCAGACCAGATCCCGAGCTGTTTTTT. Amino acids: CAISESARVTRPDPELFF.

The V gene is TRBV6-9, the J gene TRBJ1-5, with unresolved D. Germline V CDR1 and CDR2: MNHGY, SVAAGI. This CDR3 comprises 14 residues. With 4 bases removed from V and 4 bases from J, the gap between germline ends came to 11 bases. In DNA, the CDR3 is TGTGCCAGCAGTTCGGACGGATCGAATCAGCCCCAGCATTTT. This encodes CASSSDGSNQPQHF.

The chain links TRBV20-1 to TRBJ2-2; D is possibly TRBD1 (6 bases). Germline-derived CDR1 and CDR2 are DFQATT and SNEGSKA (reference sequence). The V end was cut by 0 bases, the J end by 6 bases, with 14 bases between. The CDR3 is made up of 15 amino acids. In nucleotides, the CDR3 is TGCAGTGCTAGAGATACCCACAGGGTCCCCGGGGAGCTGTTTTTT. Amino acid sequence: CSARDTHRVPGELFF.

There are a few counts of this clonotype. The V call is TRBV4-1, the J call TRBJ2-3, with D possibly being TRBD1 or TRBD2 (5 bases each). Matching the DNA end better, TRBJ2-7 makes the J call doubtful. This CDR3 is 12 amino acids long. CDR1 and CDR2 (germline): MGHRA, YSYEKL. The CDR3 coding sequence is TGCGCCAGCAGCCAAGGTGGGGGTGAGCAGTACTTC. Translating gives CASSQGGGEQYF.

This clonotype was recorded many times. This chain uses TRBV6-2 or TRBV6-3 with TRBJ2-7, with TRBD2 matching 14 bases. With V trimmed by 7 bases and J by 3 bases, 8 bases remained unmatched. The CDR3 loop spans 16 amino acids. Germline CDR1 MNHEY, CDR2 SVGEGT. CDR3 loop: CASKPQGLAGVYEQYF. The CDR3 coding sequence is TGTGCCAGCAAGCCACAGGGACTAGCGGGAGTCTACGAGCAGTACTTC.

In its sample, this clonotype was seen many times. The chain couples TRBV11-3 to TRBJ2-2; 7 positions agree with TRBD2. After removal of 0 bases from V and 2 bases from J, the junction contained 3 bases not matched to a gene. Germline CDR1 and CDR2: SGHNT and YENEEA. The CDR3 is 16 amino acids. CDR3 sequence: CASSLDGRINTGELFF. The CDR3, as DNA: TGTGCCAGCAGCTTAGACGGGAGGATAAACACCGGGGAGCTGTTTTTT.